The 25 T cell receptor beta chains below come from one sample, sequenced in a study of blood T cell repertoires in COVID-19. The data were produced by immunoSEQ multiplex PCR, yet TCRdb's version contains in-frame clones alone and is incomplete. The table records roughly 200,000 clones, about three quarters of them present only once. Sequences were obtained from peripheral blood. The receptor source for this set is a woman aged 45-65 years with active or convalescent COVID-19.

This chain links TRBV7-2 with TRBJ1-2, with TRBD1 as a possible D gene (6 bases). The CDR3 covers 15 residues. Germline loops: CDR1 SGHTA, CDR2 FQGNSA. Trimming took 1 base from V and 7 from J, leaving 16 bases between them. CDR3 sequence: CASSLEGVSARGYTF. The CDR3 DNA follows: TGTGCCAGCAGCTTAGAGGGGGTATCAGCGCGTGGCTACACCTTC.

The chain has TRBV18 and TRBJ1-1; no clear D. V was cut by 2 bases and J by 2 bases, with 12 bases left in between. CDR3 length equals 15 residues. Germline V gives CDR1 KGHSH, CDR2 LQKENI. In DNA form, the CDR3 reads TGTGCCAGCTCACCAGTTATGACACGAAACACTGAAGCTTTCTTT. It codes for CASSPVMTRNTEAFF.

The V gene is TRBV6-2 or TRBV6-3, the J gene TRBJ1-5; the D is unclear. V lost 2 bases, J lost 3 bases, and 8 bases lay in between. The germline V gene encodes CDR1 MNHEY and CDR2 SVGEGT. This CDR3 spans 14 amino acids. CDR3 nucleotides: TGTGCCAGCAGTTACGGCTTCCTCAATCAGCCCCAGCATTTT. Protein sequence: CASSYGFLNQPQHF.

V is TRBV10-3 and J is TRBJ1-3; TRBD1 matches 9 bases. V shed 10 bases and J 0 bases; nucleotides not matched to a gene: 4. Germline V gene lookup returns CDR1 ENHRY and CDR2 SYGVKD. The CDR3 loop spans 14 amino acids. The DNA for the CDR3 is TGTGCCAGTGGGACAGGGATCTCTGGAAACACCATATATTTT. This codes for CASGTGISGNTIYF.

The V gene is TRBV19, the J gene TRBJ1-4; D uncertain. The germline V gene has CDR1 LNHDA and CDR2 SQIVND (reference sequence). V was shortened by 3 bases and J by 4 bases, with 6 bases between the two germline ends. This CDR3 has 13 amino acids. CDR3 sequence: CASSIGVNEKLFF. Here the CDR3 DNA reads TGTGCCAGTAGTATCGGGGTTAATGAAAAACTGTTTTTT. The complete variable domain, with remaining parts taken from reference TRBV19 and TRBJ1-4, reads DGGITQSPKYLFRKEGQNVTLSCEQNLNHDAMYWYRQDPGQGLRLIYYSQIVNDFQKGDIAEGYSVSREKKESFPLTVTSAQKNPTAFYLCASSIGVNEKLFFGSGTQLSVL.

The J gene is TRBJ1-6, the V gene TRBV28; D not resolved. Deletions cut 1 base from V and 7 bases from J, with 5 bases between. This CDR3 is 13 amino acids long. Germline V gene lookup returns CDR1 MDHEN and CDR2 SYDVKM. The CDR3 sequence is CASSLYGNSPLHF. CDR3 nucleotide sequence: TGTGCCAGCAGTTTATACGGGAATTCACCCCTCCACTTT.

CDR3 protein: CASSYSGTGAGNTIYF. The CDR3 nucleotides read TGTGCCAGCAGTTACTCGGGGACAGGGGCTGGAAACACCATATATTTT. This rearrangement joins TRBV6-5 to TRBJ1-3; TRBD1 matches at 10 bases. Trimming took 0 bases from V and 2 from J; bases not matched to a gene: 1. The CDR3 contains 16 residues. CDR1 is MNHEY and CDR2 is SVGAGI in the germline V gene.

The genes are TRBV15 and TRBJ1-4; tentative D call: TRBD1 (6 bases). CDR3 size: 16 residues. Per the germline V gene, CDR1 is LNHNV and CDR2 is YYDKDF (reference sequence). Between the trimmed V and J ends, which lost 0 bases and 5 bases, there was a span of 13 bases. This CDR3 is CATSRDYGQLNEKLFF. The DNA for the CDR3 is TGTGCCACCAGCAGAGATTACGGACAGTTAAATGAAAAACTGTTTTTT.

This rearrangement joins TRBV4-3 to TRBJ1-2; 12 bases fit TRBD1. Per the germline V gene, CDR1 is LGHNA and CDR2 is YSLEER. The trim removed 3 bases at V and 7 bases at J, leaving 6 bases unmatched. The CDR3 is made up of 15 amino acids. The CDR3 DNA reads as TGCGCCAGCAGCCACCCGGGACAGGGGGCCGGTGGCTACACCTTC. It codes for CASSHPGQGAGGYTF.

This clone was detected a few times. V and J are TRBV12-3 or TRBV12-4 and TRBJ1-2; 10 bases map to TRBD1. Trimming took 6 bases from V and 8 from J; bases not matched to a gene: 6. The CDR3 sequence is 13 residues long. The CDR3 is CASRLTGGAGYTF. CDR3 nucleotide sequence: TGTGCCAGCAGGTTGACAGGGGGCGCGGGCTACACCTTC.

This chain joins TRBV15 and TRBJ1-4, with D possibly TRBD1 on 5 matching bases. Trimming cost V 0 bases and J 5 bases, with 10 bases left between them. The CDR3 has 15 amino acids. Germline assignment: CDR1 LNHNV and CDR2 YYDKDF (reference sequence). This CDR3 is CATSRDGAGNEKLFF. The DNA for the CDR3 is TGTGCCACCAGCAGAGATGGGGCGGGAAATGAAAAACTGTTTTTT.

The genes are TRBV6-1 and TRBJ2-1, with TRBD2 matching over 8 bases. With V trimmed by 2 bases and J by 6 bases, 6 bases remained unmatched. CDR3 length: 15 residues. The germline V gene has CDR1 MNHNS and CDR2 SASEGT. The CDR3 DNA is TGTGCCAGCAGTGAAAACCCGGGAGGGCGCAATGAGCAGTTCTTC. This encodes CASSENPGGRNEQFF.

The chain uses TRBV5-5 and TRBJ2-7, with 10 bases lining up with TRBD1. V shed 5 bases and J 4 bases; nucleotides not matched to a gene: 9. This CDR3 region has 15 residues. Germline V lookup: CDR1 SGHKS, CDR2 YYEKEE (reference sequence). Here the CDR3 reads CASRDAGQGLYEQYF. CDR3 DNA: TGTGCCAGCAGGGACGCGGGACAGGGGTTGTACGAGCAGTACTTC.

This clone appeared a single time. The rearrangement links TRBV18 to TRBJ1-5; D is perhaps TRBD1 (6 bases). The V end lost 0 bases, the J end lost 2 bases, and 11 bases lay between the germline ends. The germline V gene encodes CDR1 KGHSH and CDR2 LQKENI. The CDR3 covers 16 residues. As DNA, the CDR3 is TGTGCCAGCTCACCACCAGGGGGTAGTGGCAATCAGCCCCAGCATTTT. As protein: CASSPPGGSGNQPQHF.

This clone came up a few times. The rearrangement joins TRBV5-1 to TRBJ2-3, with TRBD1 matching over 8 bases. The CDR3 totals 15 residues. The germline gives CDR1 SGHRS, CDR2 YFSETQ. V trimming: 0 bases; J trimming: 1 base; junction bases outside the gene matches: 1. The CDR3 DNA is TGCGCCAGCAGCTTGGCGGGACAGGGCACAGATACGCAGTATTTT. Its protein is CASSLAGQGTDTQYF.

This chain uses TRBV3-1 (or the pseudogene TRBV3-2) with TRBJ1-2; D may be TRBD1 (5 bases). The CDR3 covers 15 residues. With 5 bases removed from V and 0 bases from J, the gap between germline ends came to 13 bases. Germline CDR1 reads LGHDT; CDR2 reads YNNKEL (reference sequence). The DNA for the CDR3 is TGTGCCAGCAGCTATGACAGCCTCGCTAACTATGGCTACACCTTC. It is translated as CASSYDSLANYGYTF.

The chain is built from TRBV4-2 and TRBJ1-3; 8 positions agree with TRBD1. Germline V lookup: CDR1 LGHNA, CDR2 YNFKEQ. The V and J ends lost 1 base and 6 bases, in that order; junction bases with no gene match: 2. The CDR3 has 14 amino acids. CDR3 DNA sequence: TGTGCCAGCAGCCAAGGGACAGGGCAAAACACCATATATTTT. Protein: CASSQGTGQNTIYF.

This clone has just one count. V is TRBV7-8 and J is TRBJ1-1; D is uncertain. Trimming shortened V by 5 bases and J by 1 base, and 8 bases separated the two germline ends. Germline V gene data show CDR1 as SGHVS and CDR2 as FQNEAQ. There are 13 residues in the CDR3. The CDR3: CASSRRQNTEAFF. In nucleotides, the CDR3 is TGTGCCAGCAGCCGAAGACAGAACACTGAAGCTTTCTTT.

V usage is TRBV28 and J usage is TRBJ1-6; no firm D call. Germline CDR1 reads MDHEN; CDR2 reads SYDVKM. This CDR3 is built from 13 residues. The V gene lost 7 bases and the J gene lost 1 base, with 5 bases spanning the gap. In DNA, the CDR3 is TGTGCCAGCATAGCTTCCTATAATTCACCCCTCCACTTT. Its translation is CASIASYNSPLHF.

The chain couples TRBV3-1 (or the pseudogene TRBV3-2) to TRBJ2-2; TRBD2 is a possible D gene (6 bases). This CDR3 has 15 amino acids. Germline V gene lookup returns CDR1 LGHDT and CDR2 YNNKEL (reference sequence). Trimming stripped 2 bases from V and 0 bases from J, with 7 bases between. DNA for the CDR3: TGTGCCAGCAGCCAACGCGGGGCGAACACCGGGGAGCTGTTTTTT. Translated: CASSQRGANTGELFF.

The chain carries TRBV3-1 (or the pseudogene TRBV3-2) and TRBJ2-4; the D gene is possibly TRBD1 (6 bases). With 0 bases removed from V and 2 bases from J, the gap between germline ends came to 11 bases. This CDR3 is 16 amino acids long. Germline loops: CDR1 LGHDT, CDR2 YNNKEL (reference sequence). DNA for the CDR3: TGTGCCAGCAGCCAAGAGGGCAGGGGTCCCAAAAACATTCAGTACTTC. Its translation: CASSQEGRGPKNIQYF.

The V call is TRBV14, the J call TRBJ1-6; 8 bases are a match to TRBD1. The CDR3 loop spans 15 amino acids. The germline V gene has CDR1 SGHDN and CDR2 FVKESK. After removal of 5 bases from V and 7 bases from J, the junction contained 7 bases not matched to a gene. The CDR3 region has the DNA TGTGCCAGCAGCTATTGGACAGGGATAAATTCACCCCTCCACTTT. The encoded protein is CASSYWTGINSPLHF. Drawing the rest from reference TRBV14 and TRBJ1-6, the complete variable domain is EAGVTQFPSHSVIEKGQTVTLRCDPISGHDNLYWYRRVMGKEIKFLLHFVKESKQDESGMPNNRFLAERTGGTYSTLKVQPAELEDSGVYFCASSYWTGINSPLHFGNGTRLTVT.

The chain joins TRBV4-3 to TRBJ2-4; TRBD1 might be the D (5 bases). CDR1 is LGHNA, CDR2 YSLEER, per germline. This CDR3 spans 18 amino acids. Trimming removed 0 bases at V and 3 bases at J, with 18 bases between. The CDR3 spells CASSQDFQGSAFKNIQYF. In DNA, the CDR3 is TGCGCCAGCAGCCAAGATTTTCAGGGTTCAGCGTTCAAAAACATTCAGTACTTC.

The CDR3 region has the DNA TGTGCCAGTAGTTTCCGTACTATGAACACTGAAGCTTTCTTT. As protein: CASSFRTMNTEAFF. The chain carries TRBV19 and TRBJ1-1; D is unclear. There are 14 residues in the CDR3. V lost 5 bases to trimming and J lost 0 bases, with 10 bases between them. The germline gives CDR1 LNHDA, CDR2 SQIVND (reference sequence).

A few counts support this clone. The chain combines TRBV10-3 with TRBJ1-2, with 7 bases identical to TRBD1. CDR3 size: 13 residues. Germline-derived CDR1 and CDR2 are ENHRY and SYGVKD. Losses at the gene ends were 4 bases for V and 3 bases for J; bases not matched to a gene: 2. The CDR3, as DNA: TGTGCCATCAGTGGGGACAGATACTATGGCTACACCTTC. Protein sequence: CAISGDRYYGYTF.